The present T cell receptor (beta chain) was sequenced within a study of T cells in Graves' hyperthyroidism and ophthalmopathy. The source material, RNA transcripts, was used to amplify TCR beta CDR3 regions. During a first-round RT-PCR of the TCR CDR3, the HTBI primer set was used. TCRdb re-analysed the multiplex PCR reads in MiXCR, keeping a single row per CDR3 protein. Of some 560,000 distinct CDR3 sequences listed, 15% to 18% are singletons. Regarding the study as a whole: The majority of expanded thyroid clonotypes above 0.001 also appeared in blood.

In its sample, this clonotype was seen many times. The antigen is unknown. This receptor was identified in a woman aged 25 to 39 with Graves' hyperthyroidism. The sample consisted of blood.

The CDR3 sequence: CASSQNRGPEELFF. The CDR3 DNA follows: TGTGCCAGCAGCCAGAACAGGGGACCCGAGGAGCTGTTTTTT. V and J are TRBV5-5 and TRBJ2-2; 7 bases align to TRBD1. Per the germline V gene, CDR1 is SGHKS and CDR2 is YYEKEE (reference sequence). This CDR3 has 14 amino acids. Trimming at V came to 4 bases and at J to 10 bases, leaving 10 bases not matched to a gene.